The T cell receptor beta chain described here comes from a study of human CD8 memory T cell subsets. The TCR beta sequencing libraries came from UMI-labeled 5' RACE. MiXCR, run by TCRdb on the 5' RACE reads, gives a single entry per CDR3 protein. The repertoire holds 8,300 or so distinct CDR3 sequences, with 3.5% to 4.5% as singletons. PBMC were sourced from healthy-donor buffy coats. Ten or more counts support this clonotype. Trimming took off 1 base at V and 3 bases at J, with 16 bases between the two ends. This CDR3 comprises 17 residues. Per germline, CDR1 MGHRA and CDR2 YSYEKL. The clonotype comes from a human donor in good health. Sequencing used CD8+ T cells from PBMCs. J is TRBJ1-5 and V is TRBV4-1; D gene ambiguous. CDR3 sequence reads: CASSQGTVGQINQPQHF. The CDR3 region has the DNA TGCGCCAGCAGCCAAGGTACGGTTGGTCAGATCAATCAGCCCCAGCATTTT.